The following is a T cell receptor (beta chain) sequence with its context. The data belong to a study of cytomegalovirus exposure and HLA in healthy donors. Germline V gives CDR1 MNHEY, CDR2 SMNVEV (reference sequence). The V end lost 2 bases, the J end lost 10 bases, and 18 bases lay between the germline ends. This CDR3 spans 16 amino acids. PCR involved 60 Vbeta and 13 Jbeta primers. This table comes from immunoSEQ multiplex PCR, and its TCRdb copy is limited to in-frame clones, with some not included. The table shows 180,000 or so clones, with roughly four fifths occurring only once. This TCR was recovered from a male donor in good health and CMV-seronegative. The rearrangement joins TRBV27 to TRBJ1-6; possibly TRBD1 for D (6 bases). Sequenced material: PBMCs. The CDR3 spells CASSLRVRGTNSPLHF. DNA of the CDR3: TGTGCCAGCAGTTTACGTGTGCGGGGGACAAACTCACCCCTCCACTTT.